Presented here are 27 T cell receptor beta chains from one specimen sequenced in a study of blood T cell repertoires in COVID-19. Only in-frame clones appear in the TCRdb table, and some are missing; sequencing was by immunoSEQ multiplex PCR. The data hold 270,000 or so clones, with 65% to 85% observed a single time. The source material was PBMCs or T cells enriched from blood (not recorded which). Receptors originate from a man aged 45-60 years who had recovered from COVID-19.

This sequence joins TRBV18 and TRBJ1-4, with 11 bases matching TRBD1. This CDR3 has 15 amino acids. Per germline, CDR1 KGHSH and CDR2 LQKENI. The J segment lost 6 bases and the V segment lost 3 bases, leaving 3 bases of the junction unmatched. The DNA for the CDR3 is TGTGCCAGCTCACCCGGACAGGGGGCAGATGAAAAACTGTTTTTT. This encodes CASSPGQGADEKLFF.

CDR3 DNA: TGCGCCAGCAGCTTGGATCCGGGGGGGGCTCGGGAGACCCAGTACTTC. Its translation is CASSLDPGGARETQYF. The V and J genes are TRBV5-1 and TRBJ2-5; the match to TRBD2 covers 8 bases. CDR1 SGHRS and CDR2 YFSETQ come from the germline V gene. The CDR3 length is 16 residues. V was clipped by 0 bases and J by 5 bases; unmatched bases: 9.

CDR3 protein: CASSLSAGILNNEQFF. In DNA, the CDR3 is TGTGCCAGCAGTTTATCGGCGGGAATTTTGAACAATGAGCAGTTCTTC. V is TRBV27 and J is TRBJ2-1, with a weak D call TRBD2 (6 bases). The V end was cut by 0 bases, the J end by 5 bases, with 14 bases between. This CDR3 is built from 16 residues. From germline, CDR1 is MNHEY and CDR2 SMNVEV (reference sequence).

The rearrangement joins TRBV12-3 or TRBV12-4 to TRBJ1-2; 7 bases match TRBD1. J lost 4 bases, V lost 4 bases, and 3 bases had no gene match. The CDR3 totals 13 residues. The DNA for the CDR3 is TGTGCCAGCAGTTCGGAGGGGGCCTATGGCTACACCTTC. It is translated as CASSSEGAYGYTF.

Details on this clone: The sample carries other DNA sequences with the same CDR3. The chain recombines TRBV7-3 with TRBJ1-1; D is perhaps TRBD1 (5 bases). V lost 4 bases, J lost 1 base, and 7 bases lay in between. This CDR3 has 13 amino acids. Germline V gene data show CDR1 as SGHTA and CDR2 as FQGTGA. CDR3 amino acids: CASSSDRNTEAFF. The CDR3 bases are TGTGCCAGCAGCTCAGACAGGAACACTGAAGCTTTCTTT.

The rearrangement links TRBV11-2 to TRBJ1-1, with 9 bases lining up with TRBD1. V gave up 6 bases and J gave up 10 bases; unmatched junction bases: 18. Germline V CDR1 and CDR2: SGHAT, FQNNGV. There are 16 residues in the CDR3. As DNA, the CDR3 is TGTGCCAGCAGAGGAGCCCGGGGACAGGGTGGAAGTGGAGCTTTCTTT. Translated, it gives CASRGARGQGGSGAFF.

The V call is TRBV19, the J call TRBJ1-6; no firm D call. Germline V gives CDR1 LNHDA, CDR2 SQIVND (reference sequence). Trimming took 7 bases from V and 0 from J, leaving 13 bases between them. The CDR3 loop spans 16 amino acids. CDR3 in DNA: TGTGCCAGTATCTTGACGGCTAGCTCCTATAATTCACCCCTCCACTTT. Protein: CASILTASSYNSPLHF.

The chain uses TRBV28 and TRBJ2-7; tentatively, D is TRBD2 (5 bases). This CDR3 comprises 11 residues. The V gene lost 10 bases and the J gene lost 3 bases, with 10 bases spanning the gap. CDR1 and CDR2 from the germline V gene are MDHEN and SYDVKM. Here the CDR3 DNA reads TGTGCCACCAGAGCGGTCTACGAGCAGTACTTC. It encodes CATRAVYEQYF.

The rearrangement links TRBV4-3 to TRBJ2-2; tentatively, D is TRBD2 (6 bases). The CDR3 runs to 18 residues. Germline V lookup: CDR1 LGHNA, CDR2 YSLEER. V lost 1 base and J lost 0, with 15 bases in between. CDR3 coding DNA: TGCGCCAGCAGCCAAGCCTCGCTAGCGCTCGCGAACACCGGGGAGCTGTTTTTT. This codes for CASSQASLALANTGELFF.

This chain uses TRBV27 with TRBJ2-7; D unclear. The V gene's germline CDR1 is MNHEY and CDR2 SMNVEV (reference sequence). The CDR3 length is 13 residues. The V and J ends lost 3 bases and 0 bases respectively, with 6 bases between them. CDR3 nucleotides: TGTGCCAGCAGTTTGCAGCGCTCCTACGAGCAGTACTTC. Protein: CASSLQRSYEQYF.

V usage is TRBV10-1 and J usage is TRBJ2-7; 8 bases are a match to TRBD1. Germline values: CDR1 WNHNN, CDR2 SYGVQD (reference sequence). Trimming at V came to 7 bases and at J to 2 bases, leaving 7 bases not matched to a gene. The CDR3 length is 14 residues. The CDR3 DNA reads as TGCGCCAGCAACTATAGACAGGGGCCCTACGAGCAGTACTTC. Encoded protein: CASNYRQGPYEQYF.

The chain is built from TRBV5-1 and TRBJ2-6; the D gene is possibly TRBD2 (5 bases). The CDR3 has 15 amino acids. The V gene lost 4 bases and the J gene lost 2 bases, with 10 bases spanning the gap. In germline, CDR1 is SGHRS, CDR2 YFSETQ. The CDR3 coding sequence is TGCGCCAGCAGCGCTCGGGGTACTGGGGCCAACGTCCTGACTTTC. Its protein product is CASSARGTGANVLTF.

Concerning this clone itself: The junction departs from germline at one end; a sequencing error may be responsible. The chain combines TRBV27 with TRBJ1-2, with 9 nucleotides matching TRBD1. Germline CDR1 is MNHEY and CDR2 is SMNVEV (reference sequence). The CDR3 runs 13 residues. The DNA for the CDR3 is TGTGCCAGCAGTTTATCGTCGGGGACAGGGTTATTCTTC. This codes for CASSLSSGTGLFF.

The chain employs TRBV27 and TRBJ2-4, with TRBD1 matching over 11 bases. The CDR3 is 14 amino acids. From germline, CDR1 is MNHEY and CDR2 SMNVEV (reference sequence). V trimming: 2 bases; J trimming: 6 bases; junction bases outside the gene matches: 0. This CDR3 reads CASSLGTGGNIQYF. DNA for the CDR3: TGTGCCAGCAGTTTAGGGACAGGGGGAAACATTCAGTACTTC.

This clone has just a few counts. This chain uses TRBV2 with TRBJ1-3; the D gene is possibly TRBD1 (6 bases). This CDR3 region has 14 residues. The V end lost 7 bases, the J end lost 7 bases, and 17 bases lay between the germline ends. The germline gives CDR1 SNHLY, CDR2 FYNNEI. Here the CDR3 reads CASTSPGAVNTIYF. The CDR3 DNA follows: TGTGCCAGCACCAGCCCAGGGGCCGTTAACACCATATATTTT.

This clone has only one observation. This rearrangement joins TRBV3-1 (or the pseudogene TRBV3-2) to TRBJ2-7; 8 positions match TRBD2. The CDR3 consists of 15 residues. CDR1 LGHDT and CDR2 YNNKEL come from the germline V gene (reference sequence). V trimming: 3 bases; J trimming: 3 bases; junction bases outside the gene matches: 7. CDR3 in DNA: TGTGCCAGCAGCCAGAGTGAGGCGGGAGGCTACGAGCAGTACTTC. It codes for CASSQSEAGGYEQYF.

This chain joins TRBV9 and TRBJ1-4, with TRBD1 matching over 7 bases. There are 14 residues in the CDR3. Germline-derived CDR1 and CDR2 are SGDLS and YYNGEE. The ends lost 4 bases at V and 4 bases at J; junction bases unmatched: 4. The CDR3 protein is CASSLGQLNEKLFF. For the CDR3, the DNA is TGTGCCAGCAGCCTGGGACAGCTTAATGAAAAACTGTTTTTT.

The rearrangement links TRBV9 to TRBJ1-4; D call uncertain. Per the germline V gene, CDR1 is SGDLS and CDR2 is YYNGEE. With 2 bases removed from V and 0 bases from J, the gap between germline ends came to 5 bases. The CDR3 contains 14 residues. The chain's CDR3 is CASSVFPTNEKLFF. Here the CDR3 DNA reads TGTGCCAGCAGCGTCTTCCCAACTAATGAAAAACTGTTTTTT.

The CDR3: CSVETDSYEQYF. For the CDR3, the DNA is TGCAGCGTTGAAACGGACAGCTACGAGCAGTACTTC. The chain joins TRBV29-1 to TRBJ2-7; weak D call: TRBD1 (6 bases). Germline loops: CDR1 SQVTM, CDR2 ANQGSEA. The V end lost 2 bases, the J end lost 3 bases, and 8 bases lay between the germline ends. The CDR3 consists of 12 residues.

This chain joins TRBV10-3 and TRBJ1-1, with a possible D match to TRBD1 (6 bases). Germline V gives CDR1 ENHRY, CDR2 SYGVKD. The CDR3 loop spans 11 amino acids. The V and J ends lost 6 bases and 10 bases respectively, with 12 bases between them. CDR3 sequence reads: CAISSGDGAFF. CDR3 nucleotide sequence: TGTGCCATCAGCTCAGGGGACGGAGCTTTCTTT.

A single count supports this clone. The gene calls are TRBV5-1 and TRBJ1-4; perhaps TRBD1 as D (6 bases). The germline gives CDR1 SGHRS, CDR2 YFSETQ. The CDR3 is made up of 14 amino acids. Trimming shortened V by 3 bases and J by 0 bases, and 6 bases separated the two germline ends. CDR3 nucleotides: TGCGCCAGCAGCTCAGGGGCAACTAATGAAAAACTGTTTTTT. Its protein is CASSSGATNEKLFF.

The chain combines TRBV12-5 with TRBJ1-5, with D unclear. CDR1 is LGHNT, CDR2 FRNRAP, per germline. The V and J ends lost 2 bases and 7 bases respectively, with 6 bases between them. The CDR3 totals 12 residues. Here the CDR3 reads CASGLSGQPQHF. For the CDR3, the DNA is TGTGCTAGTGGTTTGTCAGGCCAGCCCCAGCATTTT.

This clone was seen only once. The rearrangement joins TRBV5-4 to TRBJ2-7; 7 nucleotides match TRBD2. CDR3 size: 14 residues. J was trimmed by 1 base and V by 4 bases; bases with no gene match: 5. Germline CDR1 and CDR2: SGHNT and YYREEE (reference sequence). CDR3 DNA: TGTGCCAGCAGCCCTAGCGGAGAGTCCTACGAGCAGTACTTC. It yields the protein CASSPSGESYEQYF.

V usage is TRBV25-1 and J usage is TRBJ1-2; TRBD1 matches 10 bases. The CDR3 totals 15 residues. V lost 2 bases, J lost 4 bases, and 4 bases stayed unmatched. Per the germline V gene, CDR1 is MGHDK and CDR2 is SYGVNS. The CDR3 region is CASSEGDRGVYGYTF. The CDR3 DNA sequence: TGTGCCAGCAGTGAAGGGGACAGGGGAGTCTATGGCTACACCTTC.

This clone was counted a single time. This rearrangement joins TRBV7-2 to TRBJ2-3; TRBD2 is a possible D gene (6 bases). The CDR3 runs to 15 residues. The ends were cut back, 1 base at V and 1 base at J, with 9 bases in the middle. Germline CDR1 SGHTA, CDR2 FQGNSA. CDR3 sequence reads: CASSLVGGGTDTQYF. The CDR3 DNA follows: TGTGCCAGCAGCTTAGTCGGGGGTGGCACAGATACGCAGTATTTT. Looking up the rest from reference TRBV7-2 and TRBJ2-3 gives the full variable domain: GAGVSQSPSNKVTEKGKDVELRCDPISGHTALYWYRQSLGQGLEFLIYFQGNSAPDKSGLPSDRFSAERTGGSVSTLTIQRTQQEDSAVYLCASSLVGGGTDTQYFGPGTRLTVL.

J is TRBJ1-2 and V is TRBV6-6; no clear D gene. The CDR3 is 12 residues long. With 7 bases removed from V and 7 bases from J, the gap between germline ends came to 13 bases. Germline loops: CDR1 MNHNY, CDR2 SVGAGI (reference sequence). The CDR3 region has the DNA TGTGCCAGCAAGGAGGGAGGTGGTGGCTACACCTTC. Its translation is CASKEGGGGYTF.

The chain links TRBV24-1 to TRBJ2-2; the D gene is possibly TRBD2 (5 bases). Trimming stripped 4 bases from V and 8 bases from J, with 13 bases between. The CDR3 totals 14 residues. Germline-derived CDR1 and CDR2 are KGHDR and SFDVKD. CDR3 bases: TGTGCCACCAGTGACCCCATCCGGGGAGGGGAGCTGTTTTTT. Protein: CATSDPIRGGELFF.